The TCR beta chain under discussion was sequenced for a study of blood T cell repertoires in COVID-19. Overall study: Italy, Spain and the United States were the sources of the convalescent and acute COVID-19 samples. T cells, B-cell-depleted T cells, or PBMCs supplied cDNA or gDNA.

Original data processing: Reference gene primer amplification gave nucleated cell count estimates. Clones were sequenced by immunoSEQ multiplex PCR, and TCRdb holds only the in-frame ones, with some missing. V and J calls and clone size follow that table, whereas D and trimming were derived from the DNA. The table includes approximately 120,000 clones, 75% to 90% detected once. The source of this sequence is a human donor with acute or convalescent COVID-19. The donor label of this sample is uncertain. Sequenced material: peripheral blood.

This chain's CDR3 is CASSLDRGELFF. The CDR3 coding sequence is TGTGCCAGCAGCTTGGATCGGGGGGAGCTGTTTTTT. The J gene is TRBJ2-2, the V gene TRBV5-4; D remains unclear. With 0 bases removed from V and 8 bases from J, the gap between germline ends came to 5 bases. CDR3 length equals 12 residues. CDR1 SGHNT and CDR2 YYREEE come from the germline V gene (reference sequence).